One sample yielded the 21 T cell receptor beta chains listed below, sequenced in a study of blood T cells in healthy people across ages. A second PCR of 7 to 11 cycles used a sample-barcoded 5' primer and a J-beta primer mix. TCRdb ran MiXCR on the 5' RACE reads and lists one entry per CDR3 protein. The repertoire holds approximately 1.5 million distinct CDR3 sequences, with approximately 43% as singletons. The specimen sequenced was blood. The receptors were sampled from a woman younger than 30 in good health.

This clonotype occurred many times. The chain combines TRBV20-1 with TRBJ2-5, with 8 positions matching TRBD1. With V trimmed by 4 bases and J by 5 bases, 9 bases remained unmatched. The CDR3 is 14 amino acids. Germline V gene lookup returns CDR1 DFQATT and CDR2 SNEGSKA (reference sequence). CDR3 residues: CSATGQGSWETQYF. The CDR3 DNA sequence: TGCAGTGCTACCGGACAGGGAAGTTGGGAGACCCAGTACTTC.

The gene calls are TRBV3-1 and TRBJ2-7; perhaps TRBD1 as D (6 bases). Trimming removed 4 bases from V and 5 bases from J, with 12 bases in between. The V gene's germline CDR1 is LGHDT and CDR2 YNNKEL (reference sequence). There are 13 residues in the CDR3. The CDR3 coding sequence is TGTGCCAGCAGCCCAACAGGGATCAACGAGCAGTACTTC. Amino acid sequence: CASSPTGINEQYF.

This clonotype showed up many times. The chain recombines TRBV29-1 with TRBJ2-1; 10 positions agree with TRBD1. The CDR3 covers 15 residues. Germline lookup yields CDR1 SQVTM and CDR2 ANQGSEA. The junction had 11 bases not matched to a gene; V was cut back by 4 bases and J by 8 bases. The CDR3: CSVVLRDRGGDEQFF. In DNA form, the CDR3 reads TGCAGCGTTGTGCTCCGGGACAGGGGTGGGGATGAGCAGTTCTTC.

This sequence joins TRBV7-9 and TRBJ2-3; 7 bases are shared with TRBD2. The CDR3 is 15 amino acids. Germline assignment: CDR1 SEHNR and CDR2 FQNEAQ (reference sequence). V gave up 5 bases and J gave up 0 bases; unmatched junction bases: 5. In nucleotides, the CDR3 is TGTGCCAGCAGCACGACTAGCTCTAGCACAGATACGCAGTATTTT. Its protein product is CASSTTSSSTDTQYF.

V and J are TRBV29-1 and TRBJ2-7; D possibly corresponds to TRBD1 (5 bases). The CDR3 has 13 residues. V was cut by 2 bases and J by 1 base, with 9 bases left in between. Germline loops: CDR1 SQVTM, CDR2 ANQGSEA. CDR3 region: CSVELRTSYEQYF. CDR3 in DNA: TGCAGCGTTGAACTTCGGACATCCTACGAGCAGTACTTC.

The genes are TRBV25-1 and TRBJ2-3, with a tentative D call TRBD1 (5 bases). The CDR3 extends over 14 amino acids. Trimming removed 3 bases from V and 1 base from J, with 8 bases in between. Germline-derived CDR1 and CDR2 are MGHDK and SYGVNS. The CDR3: CASSDRAGTDTQYF. DNA for the CDR3: TGTGCCAGCAGTGACAGGGCTGGCACAGATACGCAGTATTTT.

The rearrangement uses TRBV4-2 and TRBJ2-5; D possibly corresponds to TRBD1 (7 bases). The CDR3 has 15 amino acids. Deletions cut 4 bases from V and 7 bases from J, with 19 bases between. Germline-derived CDR1 and CDR2 are LGHNA and YNFKEQ. DNA for the CDR3: TGTGCCAGCAGCCCGGAAGGAGGGGGCGAAGGGACCCAGTACTTC. This codes for CASSPEGGGEGTQYF.

The chain recombines TRBV20-1 with TRBJ2-7; 9 bases match TRBD2. The CDR3 has 16 amino acids. From germline, CDR1 is DFQATT and CDR2 SNEGSKA (reference sequence). Unmatched junction bases numbered 13, after V lost 0 bases and J lost 7 bases. The CDR3 sequence is CSARDSSGEGAGEQYF. For the CDR3, the DNA is TGCAGTGCTAGAGACTCTAGCGGGGAAGGGGCGGGTGAGCAGTACTTC.

The V gene is TRBV7-2, the J gene TRBJ2-1; the D gene is possibly TRBD2 (5 bases). The length of the CDR3 is 12 residues. Per the germline V gene, CDR1 is SGHTA and CDR2 is FQGNSA. Trimming stripped 2 bases from V and 11 bases from J, with 10 bases between. The CDR3: CASSLKRTQQFF. CDR3 nucleotides: TGTGCCAGCAGCTTAAAAAGGACTCAGCAGTTCTTC.

The table lists this clonotype with a few counts. This sequence joins TRBV7-2 and TRBJ2-7; D remains unclear. Trimming removed 0 bases from V and 0 bases from J, with 12 bases in between. Germline V gene data show CDR1 as SGHTA and CDR2 as FQGNSA. The CDR3 totals 16 residues. The CDR3 DNA is TGTGCCAGCAGCTTAGCGAGTGGGTCCCGCTCCTACGAGCAGTACTTC. Amino acids: CASSLASGSRSYEQYF.

The table lists this clonotype with a few counts. The V and J genes are TRBV20-1 and TRBJ1-5; D remains unclear. Trimming stripped 3 bases from V and 1 base from J, with 13 bases between. This CDR3 is built from 15 residues. Germline CDR1 is DFQATT and CDR2 is SNEGSKA (reference sequence). The CDR3 DNA follows: TGCAGTGCTAGTTGGCCGGGCGAAAGCAATCAGCCCCAGCATTTT. Translation gives CSASWPGESNQPQHF.

This clonotype appeared a few times. The chain links TRBV15 to TRBJ1-5; D not resolved. CDR3 size: 15 residues. Per germline, CDR1 LNHNV and CDR2 YYDKDF (reference sequence). The V end was cut by 0 bases, the J end by 4 bases, with 10 bases between. The CDR3 DNA follows: TGTGCCACCAGCAGAGATAGGGCCAGGAATCAGCCCCAGCATTTT. This codes for CATSRDRARNQPQHF. Based on the CDR3 plus reference TRBV15 and TRBJ1-5, the full variable domain is DAMVIQNPRYQVTQFGKPVTLSCSQTLNHNVMYWYQQKSSQAPKLLFHYYDKDFNNEADTPDNFQSRRPNTSFCFLDIRSPGLGDTAMYLCATSRDRARNQPQHFGDGTRLSIL.

This clonotype occurred a few times. The chain uses TRBV7-2 and TRBJ1-4, with D perhaps TRBD1 (5 bases). The CDR3 spans 15 residues. Germline V lookup: CDR1 SGHTA, CDR2 FQGNSA. Between the trimmed V and J ends, which lost 1 base and 6 bases, there was a span of 12 bases. The CDR3 DNA reads TGTGCCAGCAGCTTAGATTCGGGGACGTATGAAAAACTGTTTTTT. As protein: CASSLDSGTYEKLFF.

The V gene is TRBV12-3 or TRBV12-4, the J gene TRBJ1-2; tentative D call: TRBD1 (5 bases). CDR3 size: 14 residues. The V end was cut by 4 bases, the J end by 3 bases, with 12 bases between. The CDR3 is CASSSDSPYYGYTF. As DNA, the CDR3 is TGTGCCAGCAGTTCCGACAGCCCCTACTATGGCTACACCTTC.

Concerning this clonotype itself: Sequence at one end of the junction differs from germline and may be a read error. The rearrangement uses TRBV7-9 and TRBJ2-1; TRBD2 matches at 7 bases. The CDR3 runs 15 residues. The germline V gene encodes CDR1 SEHNR and CDR2 FQNEAQ (reference sequence). CDR3 nucleotide sequence: TGTGTCAGCAGCTCGCTAGCGGCGTCCTACAATGAGCAGTTCTTC. It is translated as CVSSSLAASYNEQFF.

This chain uses TRBV3-1 with TRBJ2-2; the D is unclear. This CDR3 spans 12 amino acids. The V and J ends lost 4 bases and 8 bases respectively, with 8 bases between them. Germline-derived CDR1 and CDR2 are LGHDT and YNNKEL (reference sequence). CDR3 nucleotides: TGTGCCAGCAGCCGTCGTTTGGGGGAGCTGTTTTTT. This gives the protein CASSRRLGELFF.

The V call is TRBV12-3 or TRBV12-4, the J call TRBJ2-5, with D perhaps TRBD1 (6 bases). The V end was cut by 5 bases, the J end by 11 bases, with 24 bases between. The CDR3 runs 15 residues. The CDR3 protein is CASSPGTLPGNEQYF. The DNA of the CDR3 is TGTGCCAGCAGTCCCGGGACACTTCCTGGCAATGAGCAGTACTTC.

There are a few counts of this clonotype. This chain uses TRBV24-1 with TRBJ2-4; 15 positions match TRBD2. The tail of the sequence fits TRBJ2-7 better, so the J call may be wrong. Germline V lookup: CDR1 KGHDR, CDR2 SFDVKD. The CDR3 has 16 residues. The CDR3 DNA reads TGTGCCACCAGTGATCCGGGACTAGCGGGAGGCAACGAGCAGTACTTC. Translation: CATSDPGLAGGNEQYF.

With respect to this clonotype: The junction shows a germline mismatch at one end, possibly a read error. The chain links TRBV4-1 to TRBJ2-1, with D possibly being TRBD1 (6 bases). Germline CDR1 MGHRA, CDR2 YSYEKL. The CDR3 spans 13 residues. This CDR3 reads CASSQVRGDEQFF. The DNA for the CDR3 is TGCGCCAGCAGTCAAGTCAGGGGTGATGAGCAGTTCTTC.

V usage is TRBV4-3 and J usage is TRBJ2-7; D is uncertain. CDR3 length: 16 amino acids. CDR1 LGHNA and CDR2 YSLEER come from the germline V gene. V lost 0 bases and J lost 2, with 14 bases in between. CDR3 sequence reads: CASSQDLVVGTYEQYF. In DNA form, the CDR3 reads TGCGCCAGCAGCCAAGATCTTGTGGTCGGTACCTACGAGCAGTACTTC.

The J gene is TRBJ2-5, the V gene TRBV15; no clear D. V lost 0 bases to trimming and J lost 9 bases, with 17 bases between them. The CDR3 totals 15 residues. The germline V gene has CDR1 LNHNV and CDR2 YYDKDF (reference sequence). In DNA, the CDR3 is TGTGCCACCAGCAGAGATTCGGCCCCTCGGTGGCCCCAGTACTTC. It yields the protein CATSRDSAPRWPQYF.